This record concerns one T cell receptor beta chain sequence. Authors' data handling: Amplifying reference gene primers gave estimates of nucleated cell counts. Profiled with immunoSEQ multiplex PCR; TCRdb holds only in-frame clones, not every one. The V and J calls and clone size are taken from that table; D and trimming were inferred from the DNA. Of hundreds of thousands of clones in the sample, under 90% were seen once. The data are from a study of blood T cell repertoires in COVID-19. The overall study: Donors in the United States, Italy and Spain gave samples during acute or convalescent COVID-19. T cells, B-cell-depleted T cells, or PBMCs supplied cDNA or gDNA.

There are 16 residues in the CDR3. Germline CDR1 MGHRA, CDR2 YSYEKL. Trimming cost V 1 base and J 0 bases, with 13 bases left between them. This chain uses TRBV4-1 with TRBJ2-7, with D uncertain. The TCR comes from a woman aged 40 to 50 with active or convalescent COVID-19. The source material was peripheral blood. CDR3 protein: CASSQGPAASSYEQYF. The CDR3 DNA follows: TGCGCCAGCAGCCAAGGGCCCGCGGCTAGCTCCTACGAGCAGTACTTC.